The clone carrying this T cell receptor beta chain was recorded a few times. Antigen specificity is unknown. After removal of 4 bases from V and 6 bases from J, the junction contained 6 bases not matched to a gene. CDR3 length: 14 residues. Germline V gives CDR1 SGHRS, CDR2 YFSETQ. Sequencing used immunoSEQ multiplex PCR; TCRdb keeps in-frame clones, though not all of them. The table has some 170,000 clones, just over 90% seen once. The data are from a study of T cell responses to AZD1222 COVID-19 vaccine. General study points: Repertoire sampling happened only post peak T cell response. After two AZD1222 doses, spike-specific TCR breadth and depth rose versus day 0. Donor demographics were predominantly white British with a female majority; clonal diversity may be underestimated. Across spike, vaccine-associated CD4 TCRs were found, dominant at 160-218 and 743-854.

Sequences were derived from peripheral blood, sampled 28 days after the second AZD1222 dose. The J gene is TRBJ1-2, the V gene TRBV5-1; the match to TRBD1 covers 10 bases. The sequence came from an adult who received the AZD1222 COVID-19 vaccine. The CDR3 sequence is CASSPDRGSNGYTF. CDR3 sequence (DNA): TGCGCCAGCAGCCCGGACAGGGGGAGCAATGGCTACACCTTC.